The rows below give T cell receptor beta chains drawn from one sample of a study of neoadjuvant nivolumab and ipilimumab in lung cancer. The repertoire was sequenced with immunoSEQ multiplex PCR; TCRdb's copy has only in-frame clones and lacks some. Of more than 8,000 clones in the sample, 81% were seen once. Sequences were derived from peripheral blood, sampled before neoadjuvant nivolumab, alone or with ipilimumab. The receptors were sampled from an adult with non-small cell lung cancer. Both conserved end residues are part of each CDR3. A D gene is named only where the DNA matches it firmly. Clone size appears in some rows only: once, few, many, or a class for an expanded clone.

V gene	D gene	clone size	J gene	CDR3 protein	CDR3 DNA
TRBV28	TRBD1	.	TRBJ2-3	CASSLGTGSTDTQYF	TGTGCCAGCAGTCTCGGGACAGGTTCTACGGATACGCAGTATTTT
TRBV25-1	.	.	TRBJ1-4	CASSISYRDPLTNEKLFF	TGTGCCAGCAGCATTTCTTATCGGGACCCACTAACTAATGAAAAACTGTTTTTT
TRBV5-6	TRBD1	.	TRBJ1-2	CASMGGQPIDYGYTF	TGTGCCAGCATGGGGGGACAGCCGATTGACTATGGCTACACCTTC
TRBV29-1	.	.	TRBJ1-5	CSVEEAGINQPQHF	TGCAGCGTTGAAGAGGCAGGAATCAATCAGCCCCAGCATTTT
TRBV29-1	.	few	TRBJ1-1	CSVATDTEAFF	TGCAGCGTTGCCACCGACACTGAAGCTTTCTTT
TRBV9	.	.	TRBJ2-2	CASSPPNQGTGELFF	TGTGCCAGCAGCCCACCCAATCAAGGCACCGGGGAGCTGTTTTTT
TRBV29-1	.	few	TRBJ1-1	CSVEEPRHTEAFF	TGCAGCGTTGAAGAGCCAAGGCACACTGAAGCTTTCTTT
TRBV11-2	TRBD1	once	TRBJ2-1	CASSHGQGPYNEQFF	TGTGCCAGCAGCCACGGACAGGGACCCTACAATGAGCAGTTCTTC
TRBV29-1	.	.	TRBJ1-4	CSVVGGGDEKLFF	TGCAGCGTTGTTGGAGGGGGGGATGAAAAACTGTTTTTT
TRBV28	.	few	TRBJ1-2	CASKAGYGYTF	TGTGCCAGCAAGGCAGGCTATGGCTACACCTTC
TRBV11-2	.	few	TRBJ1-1	CASSRDRTEAFF	TGTGCCAGCAGCCGAGACAGGACTGAAGCTTTCTTT
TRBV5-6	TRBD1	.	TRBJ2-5	CASSSGYRGATQYF	TGTGCCAGCAGCTCGGGCTACAGGGGTGCGACCCAGTACTTC
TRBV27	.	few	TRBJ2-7	CASSSLLEDEQYF	TGTGCCAGCAGTTCCTTACTAGAGGATGAGCAGTACTTC
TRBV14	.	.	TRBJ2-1	CASSPRGGVSYNEQFF	TGTGCCAGCAGCCCACGAGGCGGGGTCTCCTACAATGAGCAGTTCTTC
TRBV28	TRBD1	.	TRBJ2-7	CASSLEGAGNEQYF	TGTGCCAGCAGCCTCGAGGGGGCAGGCAACGAGCAGTACTTC
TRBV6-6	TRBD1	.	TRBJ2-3	CASRRDRGWLADTQYF	TGTGCCAGCAGACGGGACAGGGGCTGGCTAGCAGATACGCAGTATTTT
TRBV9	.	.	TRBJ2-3	CASSVSGASTDTQYF	TGTGCCAGCAGCGTTAGCGGAGCGAGCACAGATACGCAGTATTTT
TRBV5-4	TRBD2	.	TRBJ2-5	CASSLGLAGGGETQYF	TGTGCCAGCAGCTTGGGACTAGCGGGAGGGGGAGAGACCCAGTACTTC
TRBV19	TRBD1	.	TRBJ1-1	CASLSRDRGIEAFF	TGTGCCAGCCTGTCCCGGGACAGGGGAATTGAAGCTTTCTTT
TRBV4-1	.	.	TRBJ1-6	CASSQDRGRNNSPLHF	TGCGCCAGCAGCCAAGATCGGGGACGGAATAATTCACCCCTCCACTTT
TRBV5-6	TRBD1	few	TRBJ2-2	CASIRQGFAGELFF	TGTGCCAGCATACGACAGGGGTTCGCCGGGGAGCTGTTTTTT
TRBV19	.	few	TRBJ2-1	CASSIAEYNEQFF	TGTGCCAGTAGTATAGCGGAATACAATGAGCAGTTCTTC
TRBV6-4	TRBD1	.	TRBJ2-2	CASRQGVGTGELFF	TGTGCCAGCCGTCAGGGGGTTGGGACCGGGGAGCTGTTTTTT
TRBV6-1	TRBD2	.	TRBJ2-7	CASSERLTWEASGTHEQYF	TGTGCCAGCAGTGAACGGCTGACCTGGGAGGCTAGCGGGACACACGAGCAGTACTTC
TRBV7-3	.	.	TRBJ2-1	CASSPGLPPESEQFF	TGTGCCAGCAGTCCCGGACTACCCCCGGAGAGTGAGCAGTTCTTC
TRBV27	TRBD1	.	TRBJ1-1	CASSPYGQGRVNTEAFF	TGTGCCAGCAGTCCATATGGACAGGGGAGGGTAAACACTGAAGCTTTCTTT
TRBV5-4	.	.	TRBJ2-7	CASSFPSGRYEQYF	TGTGCCAGCAGCTTCCCCTCAGGCCGGTACGAGCAGTACTTC